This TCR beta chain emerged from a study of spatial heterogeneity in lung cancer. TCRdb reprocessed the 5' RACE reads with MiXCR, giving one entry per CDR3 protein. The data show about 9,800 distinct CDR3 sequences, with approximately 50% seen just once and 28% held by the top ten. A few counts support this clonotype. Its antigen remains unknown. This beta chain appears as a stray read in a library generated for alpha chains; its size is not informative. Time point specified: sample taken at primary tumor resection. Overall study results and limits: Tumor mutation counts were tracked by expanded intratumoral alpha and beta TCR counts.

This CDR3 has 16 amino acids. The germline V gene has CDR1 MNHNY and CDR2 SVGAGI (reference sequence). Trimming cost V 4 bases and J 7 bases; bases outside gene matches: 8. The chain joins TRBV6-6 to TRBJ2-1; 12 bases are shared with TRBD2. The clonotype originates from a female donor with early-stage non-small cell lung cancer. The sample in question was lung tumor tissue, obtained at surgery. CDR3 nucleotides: TGTGCCAGCAGTTTTCGACTAGCGGGGGATTCTAATGAGCAGTTCTTC. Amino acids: CASSFRLAGDSNEQFF.